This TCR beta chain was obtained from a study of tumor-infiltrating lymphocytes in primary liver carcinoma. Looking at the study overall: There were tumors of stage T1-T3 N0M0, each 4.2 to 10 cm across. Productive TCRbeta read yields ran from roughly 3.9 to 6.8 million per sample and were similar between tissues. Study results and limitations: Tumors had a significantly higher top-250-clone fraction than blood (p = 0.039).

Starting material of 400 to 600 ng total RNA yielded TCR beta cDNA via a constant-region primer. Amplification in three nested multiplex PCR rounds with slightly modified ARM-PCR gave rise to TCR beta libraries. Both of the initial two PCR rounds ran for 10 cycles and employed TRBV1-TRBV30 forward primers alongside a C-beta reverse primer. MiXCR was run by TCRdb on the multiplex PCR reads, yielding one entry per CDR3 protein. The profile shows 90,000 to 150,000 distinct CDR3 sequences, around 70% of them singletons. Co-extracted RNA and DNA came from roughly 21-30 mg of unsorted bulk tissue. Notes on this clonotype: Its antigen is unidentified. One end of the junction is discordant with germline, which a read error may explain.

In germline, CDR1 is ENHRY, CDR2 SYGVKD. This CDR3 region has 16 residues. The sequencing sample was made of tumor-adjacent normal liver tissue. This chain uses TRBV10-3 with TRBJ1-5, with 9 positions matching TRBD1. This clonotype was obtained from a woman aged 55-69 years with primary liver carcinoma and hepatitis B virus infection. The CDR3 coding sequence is TGTGCCATCAGTGAGGCACAGGGGGCCGGCAATCAGCCCCGGCATTTT. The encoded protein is CAISEAQGAGNQPRHF.